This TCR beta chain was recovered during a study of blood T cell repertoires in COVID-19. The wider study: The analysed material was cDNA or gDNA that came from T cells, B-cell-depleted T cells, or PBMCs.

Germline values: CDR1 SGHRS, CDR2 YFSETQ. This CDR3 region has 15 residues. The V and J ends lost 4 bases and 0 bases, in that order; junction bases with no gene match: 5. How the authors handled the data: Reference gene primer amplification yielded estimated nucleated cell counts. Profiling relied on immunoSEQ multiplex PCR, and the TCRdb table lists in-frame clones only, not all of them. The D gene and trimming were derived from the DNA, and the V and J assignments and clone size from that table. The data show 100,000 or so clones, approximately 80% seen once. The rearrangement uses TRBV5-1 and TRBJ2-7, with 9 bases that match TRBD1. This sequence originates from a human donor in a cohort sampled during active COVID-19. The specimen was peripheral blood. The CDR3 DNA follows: TGCGCCAGCAGCCTGGGGGACAGGGTCTCCTACGAGCAGTACTTC. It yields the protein CASSLGDRVSYEQYF.